These 15 T cell receptor beta chains were all obtained from the same sample, sequenced in a study of PD-L1 blockade in urothelial cancer. Repertoires were generated with immunoSEQ multiplex PCR, while TCRdb's copy carries only in-frame clones and drops some. The sample includes fewer than 55,000 clones, roughly four fifths of them seen just once. The source was PBMCs, collected around atezolizumab (anti-PD-L1) treatment. The receptors were sampled from a man aged 70 or older with urothelial cancer.

In nucleotides, the CDR3 is TGTGCCAGCACCGTAGCGGGTTGGAATGAGCAGTTCTTC. Its protein product is CASTVAGWNEQFF. The chain is built from TRBV28 and TRBJ2-1; 7 bases line up with TRBD2. This CDR3 contains 13 residues. Germline loops: CDR1 MDHEN, CDR2 SYDVKM. V lost 7 bases and J lost 7; bases outside the gene matches: 7. The complete variable domain, with remaining parts taken from reference TRBV28 and TRBJ2-1, reads DVKVTQSSRYLVKRTGEKVFLECVQDMDHENMFWYRQDPGLGLRLIYFSYDVKMKEKGDIPEGYSVSREKKERFSLILESASTNQTSMYLCASTVAGWNEQFFGPGTRLTVL.

The chain carries TRBV27 and TRBJ2-7; 8 nucleotides line up with TRBD1. The CDR3 runs to 12 residues. J was trimmed by 6 bases and V by 6 bases; bases with no gene match: 4. CDR1 is MNHEY, CDR2 SMNVEV, per germline (reference sequence). Here the CDR3 DNA reads TGTGCCAGCAGCTACACAGGGGGCGAGCAGTACTTC. Amino acids: CASSYTGGEQYF.

This clone was found a few times. The chain links TRBV10-3 to TRBJ2-2; D call uncertain. Germline values: CDR1 ENHRY, CDR2 SYGVKD. Trimming left V 3 bases short and J 5 bases short, with 4 bases between. This CDR3 has 12 residues. CDR3 sequence: CAISEYTGELFF. The CDR3 DNA reads as TGTGCCATCAGTGAATATACCGGGGAGCTGTTTTTT.

The V call is TRBV5-4, the J call TRBJ2-5; D call uncertain. The germline V gene encodes CDR1 SGHNT and CDR2 YYREEE (reference sequence). The CDR3 is 11 amino acids. The V end was cut by 4 bases, the J end by 7 bases, with 8 bases between. CDR3 in DNA: TGTGCCAGCAGCGAGCGCGGGACCCAGTACTTC. Its protein product is CASSERGTQYF.

The chain recombines TRBV30 with TRBJ2-7, with TRBD1 identical over 9 bases. Losses at the gene ends were 2 bases for V and 4 bases for J; bases not matched to a gene: 6. The CDR3 spans 14 residues. The germline CDR1 and CDR2 sequences are GTSNPN and SVGIG (reference sequence). The CDR3 DNA follows: TGTGCCTGGAGTAGGGACAGGGCGCAATACGAGCAGTACTTC. Its translation: CAWSRDRAQYEQYF.

The chain employs TRBV19 and TRBJ2-2, with D tentatively TRBD1 (6 bases). Trimming cost V 5 bases and J 6 bases, with 10 bases left between them. The germline gives CDR1 LNHDA, CDR2 SQIVND (reference sequence). The length of the CDR3 is 13 residues. CDR3: CASSYRVPGELFF. In DNA form, the CDR3 reads TGTGCCAGTAGTTACAGGGTCCCCGGGGAGCTGTTTTTT.

The chain links TRBV5-8 to TRBJ2-2, with 10 positions matching TRBD1. After removal of 6 bases from V and 4 bases from J, the junction contained 9 bases not matched to a gene. The germline gives CDR1 SGHTS, CDR2 YDEGEE. The CDR3 runs 16 residues. The CDR3 coding sequence is TGTGCCAGCAACCCGGGACAGGGGAGATCCACCGGGGAGCTGTTTTTT. It translates to CASNPGQGRSTGELFF.

Judged by abundance, this clone is medium-sized. Compared with germline, one end of the junction differs, possibly owing to a read error. This rearrangement joins TRBV29-1 to TRBJ1-2; TRBD1 might be the D (6 bases). This CDR3 has 13 residues. Germline assignment: CDR1 SQVTM and CDR2 ANQGSEA. The CDR3 sequence: CSTWAGRGYRYTF. Here the CDR3 DNA reads TGCAGCACCTGGGCCGGCAGGGGCTATCGCTACACCTTC.

V gene TRBV5-5 combines with J gene TRBJ2-5, with 8 nucleotides matching TRBD1. The CDR3 extends over 14 amino acids. With V trimmed by 3 bases and J by 4 bases, 5 bases remained unmatched. Germline values: CDR1 SGHKS, CDR2 YYEKEE (reference sequence). Written as DNA, the CDR3 is TGTGCCAGCAGCTATGGACAGGGTCTAGAGACCCAGTACTTC. Protein product: CASSYGQGLETQYF.

The rearrangement links TRBV29-1 to TRBJ2-2, with D maybe TRBD1 (6 bases). The CDR3 contains 15 residues. V shed 7 bases and J shed 0 bases, with 15 bases lying between them. Germline V CDR1 and CDR2: SQVTM, ANQGSEA. The CDR3, as DNA: TGCAGCGCCAGGGGCGCGAACGCGAACACCGGGGAGCTGTTTTTT. Protein: CSARGANANTGELFF.

The rearrangement links TRBV10-3 to TRBJ2-1; D perhaps matches TRBD2 (5 bases). The CDR3 consists of 16 residues. Germline lookup yields CDR1 ENHRY and CDR2 SYGVKD. The V end was cut by 0 bases, the J end by 1 base, with 10 bases between. The CDR3 region is CAISESMVASYNEQFF. CDR3 nucleotides: TGTGCCATCAGTGAGTCTATGGTAGCGTCCTACAATGAGCAGTTCTTC.

This chain links TRBV5-6 with TRBJ2-7; 8 positions match TRBD2. The V gene's germline CDR1 is SGHDT and CDR2 YYEEEE. This CDR3 comprises 14 residues. After removal of 2 bases from V and 4 bases from J, the junction contained 5 bases not matched to a gene. CDR3 amino acids: CASSLVRGGYEQYF. The CDR3 nucleotides read TGTGCCAGCAGCTTAGTACGGGGGGGTTACGAGCAGTACTTC.

The chain couples TRBV5-1 to TRBJ2-7; the D gene is possibly TRBD2 (6 bases). Trimming removed 5 bases from V and 1 base from J, with 10 bases in between. The CDR3 is 13 residues long. From germline, CDR1 is SGHRS and CDR2 YFSETQ. The CDR3, as DNA: TGCGCCAGCAGGATTGGGGGGTCCTACGAGCAGTACTTC. It yields the protein CASRIGGSYEQYF.

The J gene is TRBJ1-2, the V gene TRBV29-1; D unresolved. The V gene's germline CDR1 is SQVTM and CDR2 ANQGSEA. The CDR3 totals 14 residues. Trimming left V 0 bases short and J 4 bases short, with 12 bases between. CDR3 in amino acids: CSVEDEDGSYGYTF. CDR3 DNA sequence: TGCAGCGTTGAAGATGAGGATGGTAGCTATGGCTACACCTTC.

This clone was recorded a few times. This chain links TRBV5-1 with TRBJ2-3; no reliable D call. Germline V gene data show CDR1 as SGHRS and CDR2 as YFSETQ. CDR3 length: 11 amino acids. V dropped 0 bases and J dropped 6 bases, with 2 bases sitting between them. CDR3 region: CASSLADTQYF. Written as DNA, the CDR3 is TGCGCCAGCAGCTTGGCGGATACGCAGTATTTT.